This is a list of T cell receptor beta chains from one sample in a study of blood T cell repertoires in COVID-19. Only in-frame clones appear in the TCRdb table, and some are missing; sequencing was by immunoSEQ multiplex PCR. The sample consists of some 240,000 clones, roughly 82% of them appearing once. The sequenced material came from peripheral blood. These receptors came from a man between 45 and 60 years old with active or convalescent COVID-19. Each CDR3 is given without its conserved first and last residue. D genes are given only for firm matches. Rows give clone size only sometimes, using once, few, many, or a class for an expanded clone.

J: TRBJ2-5
length: 12
size: -
V: TRBV19
D: -
CDR3: ASSIETGGETQY

J: TRBJ1-4
length: 11
size: -
V: TRBV5-4
D: TRBD1
CDR3: ASSWTGEEKLF

J: TRBJ1-6
length: 17
size: -
V: TRBV4-1
D: -
CDR3: ASSQRRGGGHIYNSPLH

J: TRBJ2-3
length: 15
size: -
V: TRBV11-3
D: -
CDR3: ASSPPGRRRAQDTQY

J: TRBJ2-7
length: 14
size: -
V: TRBV4-3
D: TRBD1
CDR3: ASSLTPDRGSYEQY

J: TRBJ2-7
length: 11
size: -
V: TRBV5-1
D: -
CDR3: ASNPPSSYEQY

J: TRBJ1-6
length: 12
size: -
V: TRBV28
D: -
CDR3: ASSLGQTNSPLH

J: TRBJ2-1
length: 15
size: -
V: TRBV6-1
D: TRBD2
CDR3: ASSETPRREWDNEQF

J: TRBJ1-5
length: 13
size: -
V: TRBV19
D: -
CDR3: ASSIRWLRNQPQH

J: TRBJ2-5
length: 10
size: once
V: TRBV20-1
D: -
CDR3: SASSRQETQY

J: TRBJ1-1
length: 14
size: -
V: TRBV5-5
D: TRBD1
CDR3: ASSRPDRGGGTEAF

J: TRBJ2-7
length: 15
size: -
V: TRBV28
D: TRBD1
CDR3: ASSSQGGGQGSYEQY

J: TRBJ2-7
length: 12
size: -
V: TRBV30
D: TRBD2
CDR3: AWTAGLAGAKQY

J: TRBJ2-4
length: 14
size: few
V: TRBV15
D: TRBD1
CDR3: ATSRALTGAKNIQY

J: TRBJ1-1
length: 18
size: -
V: TRBV7-3
D: -
CDR3: ASSYRGGIIGTVGNTEAF

J: TRBJ1-2
length: 10
size: -
V: TRBV7-9
D: -
CDR3: ASWGGQYGYT

J: TRBJ1-2
length: 11
size: -
V: TRBV5-4
D: TRBD1
CDR3: ASSRDREDGYT

J: TRBJ1-2
length: 11
size: once
V: TRBV7-2
D: -
CDR3: ASSLRGGYGYT

J: TRBJ1-2
length: 12
size: -
V: TRBV6-5
D: TRBD1
CDR3: ASRAGQGTYGYT

J: TRBJ1-3
length: 13
size: -
V: TRBV15
D: -
CDR3: ATSRDQAFGDTIY

J: TRBJ1-3
length: 12
size: -
V: TRBV19
D: TRBD1
CDR3: ASSIQGAGNTIY

J: TRBJ2-5
length: 12
size: -
V: TRBV19
D: -
CDR3: ASSPRWGGETQY

J: TRBJ2-7
length: 12
size: -
V: TRBV7-2
D: TRBD1
CDR3: ASSWRTGGYEQY

J: TRBJ2-1
length: 10
size: few
V: TRBV7-3
D: -
CDR3: ASSFQRNEQF

J: TRBJ2-1
length: 13
size: -
V: TRBV9
D: TRBD2
CDR3: ASSVGLAGYNEQF

J: TRBJ1-1
length: 12
size: -
V: TRBV6-2/TRBV6-3
D: -
CDR3: ASSRGGAYTEAF

J: TRBJ2-7
length: 13
size: -
V: TRBV5-1
D: -
CDR3: ASSLAPSASYEQY

J: TRBJ2-7
length: 12
size: few
V: TRBV6-5
D: -
CDR3: ASRGGGEIYEQY

J: TRBJ2-1
length: 13
size: -
V: TRBV5-4
D: TRBD1
CDR3: ASSLDTGGRNEQF

J: TRBJ1-1
length: 11
size: once
V: TRBV5-1
D: -
CDR3: ASSPQVNTEAF

J: TRBJ1-1
length: 11
size: -
V: TRBV7-9
D: -
CDR3: ASSADTLVGAF

J: TRBJ1-2
length: 12
size: once
V: TRBV9
D: -
CDR3: ASSSSGHNYGYT

J: TRBJ2-7
length: 14
size: -
V: TRBV7-2
D: TRBD2
CDR3: ASSPRASGAYYEQY

J: TRBJ2-1
length: 12
size: -
V: TRBV11-3
D: -
CDR3: ASSLEGGNNEQF

J: TRBJ1-1
length: 9
size: few
V: TRBV20-1
D: -
CDR3: SAREVGEAF

J: TRBJ2-2
length: 13
size: -
V: TRBV2
D: -
CDR3: ASSLEAEGPGELF

J: TRBJ1-5
length: 12
size: -
V: TRBV2
D: -
CDR3: ASTGRERNQPQH

J: TRBJ1-1
length: 11
size: few
V: TRBV28
D: -
CDR3: ASSLIYGTEAF

J: TRBJ1-2
length: 11
size: -
V: TRBV5-4
D: -
CDR3: ASSLSRNYGYT

J: TRBJ2-1
length: 14
size: -
V: TRBV3-1/TRBV3-2
D: -
CDR3: ASSTRGPSSYNEQF

J: TRBJ2-6
length: 14
size: -
V: TRBV5-1
D: -
CDR3: ASSPRTASGANVLT

J: TRBJ1-2
length: 13
size: -
V: TRBV11-2
D: -
CDR3: ASSPSRGEIYGYT

J: TRBJ2-2
length: 11
size: -
V: TRBV6-5
D: -
CDR3: ASSRQGPGELF

J: TRBJ2-1
length: 11
size: -
V: TRBV29-1
D: -
CDR3: SVGSRRDNEQF